One sample yielded the 20 T cell receptor beta chains listed below, sequenced in a study of response to subunit inactivated influenza vaccine. TCRdb re-derived calls from the RT-PCR reads in MiXCR, one entry per CDR3 protein. The table has a few hundred thousand distinct CDR3 sequences, 9.5% to 15% seen once. Source: non-naive T cells sorted from PBMCs, taken approximately 15 days before vaccination. These receptor sequences come from a man in his fifties or sixties who received an inactivated influenza vaccine.

The V gene is TRBV27, the J gene TRBJ1-6, with unresolved D. Germline V CDR1 and CDR2: MNHEY, SMNVEV (reference sequence). This CDR3 has 13 amino acids. V lost 1 base and J lost 8, with 6 bases in between. For the CDR3, the DNA is TGTGCCAGCAGTTTATTCCGGGATTCACCCCTCCACTTT. This gives the protein CASSLFRDSPLHF.

The chain is built from TRBV12-3 or TRBV12-4 and TRBJ2-1; 7 bases are shared with TRBD1. V lost 7 bases and J lost 4; bases outside the gene matches: 13. The CDR3 spans 16 residues. The CDR3, as DNA: TGTGCCAGCAACAACGGGGACAGCTCCTTTTACAATGAGCAGTTCTTC. Residues: CASNNGDSSFYNEQFF.

This chain connects TRBV20-1 to TRBJ2-1; D call uncertain. Per germline, CDR1 DFQATT and CDR2 SNEGSKA (reference sequence). The V end lost 3 bases, the J end lost 8 bases, and 11 bases lay between the germline ends. The CDR3 consists of 12 residues. The CDR3 bases are TGCAGTGCTAGTGTAGGGTACGATGAGCAGTTCTTC. This encodes CSASVGYDEQFF.

A word on this clonotype: Relative to the germline gene, one junction end is altered; a read error may explain this. The J gene is TRBJ2-7, the V gene TRBV20-1, with 10 bases lining up with TRBD1. The CDR3 runs to 17 residues. Germline V gene data show CDR1 as DFQATT and CDR2 as SNEGSKA (reference sequence). For the CDR3, the DNA is TGCTGTGCTAGACCAGATGGCCGGGACAGGGGTACGACGTACCAGTACTTC. It translates to CCARPDGRDRGTTYQYF.

This clonotype occurred a few times. This sequence joins TRBV5-1 and TRBJ2-3; D is unclear. Per the germline V gene, CDR1 is SGHRS and CDR2 is YFSETQ. This CDR3 contains 14 residues. Trimming pared 8 bases from V and 2 bases from J, leaving 15 bases between. CDR3 coding DNA: TGCGCCAGTGGTCCCGGGCCCCCCACAGATACGCAGTATTTT. It specifies CASGPGPPTDTQYF. Full variable domain (missing parts from reference TRBV5-1 and TRBJ2-3): KAGVTQTPRYLIKTRGQQVTLSCSPISGHRSVSWYQQTPGQGLQFLFEYFSETQRNKGNFPGRFSGRQFSNSRSEMNVSTLELGDSALYLCASGPGPPTDTQYFGPGTRLTVL.

CDR3: CASSGRGLTDTQYF. The CDR3 DNA sequence: TGTGCCAGCAGTGGCAGGGGGCTTACAGATACGCAGTATTTT. The chain links TRBV25-1 to TRBJ2-3, with 8 bases identical to TRBD1. This CDR3 region has 14 residues. The V and J ends lost 4 bases and 3 bases, in that order; junction bases with no gene match: 3. Per the germline V gene, CDR1 is MGHDK and CDR2 is SYGVNS.

This clonotype occurred many times. The chain joins TRBV12-3 or TRBV12-4 to TRBJ2-1; D gene uncertain. The CDR3 loop spans 12 amino acids. V lost 5 bases and J 6 bases, leaving 8 bases between the germline ends. In nucleotides, the CDR3 is TGTGCCAGCAGTCGCGCAGGCAATGAGCAGTTCTTC. This gives the protein CASSRAGNEQFF.

There are a few counts of this clonotype. The chain has TRBV15 and TRBJ2-7; D possibly corresponds to TRBD2 (5 bases). This CDR3 contains 15 residues. The ends were cut back, 2 bases at V and 0 bases at J, with 11 bases in the middle. CDR1 and CDR2 (germline): LNHNV, YYDKDF (reference sequence). The CDR3 sequence is CATSRSGLSSYEQYF. Here the CDR3 DNA reads TGTGCCACCAGCAGAAGCGGACTGAGCTCCTACGAGCAGTACTTC.

About this clonotype itself: This may stem from a read error, because a much larger clone lies one nucleotide away. The chain couples TRBV27 to TRBJ1-4, with 7 bases aligning to TRBD1. CDR3 length: 15 residues. The germline CDR1 and CDR2 sequences are MNHEY and SMNVEV (reference sequence). The CDR3 loop is CASSHAGTVNEKLLF. In DNA, the CDR3 is TGTGCCAGCAGTCACGCCGGGACAGTAAATGAAAAACTGCTTTTT.

The chain carries TRBV5-5 and TRBJ1-6; TRBD1 agrees at 7 bases. Germline V gene lookup returns CDR1 SGHKS and CDR2 YYEKEE (reference sequence). There are 15 residues in the CDR3. With 0 bases clipped from V and 7 bases from J, the junction kept 4 bases outside the gene matches. For the CDR3, the DNA is TGTGCCAGCAGCTTGGCCAGCAGGGGGAATTCACCCCTCCACTTT. This sequence encodes CASSLASRGNSPLHF. The full variable domain, rest sourced from reference TRBV5-5 and TRBJ1-6, is DAGVTQSPTHLIKTRGQQVTLRCSPISGHKSVSWYQQVLGQGPQFIFQYYEKEERGRGNFPDRFSARQFPNYSSELNVNALLLGDSALYLCASSLASRGNSPLHFGNGTRLTVT.

This clonotype has ten or more counts. The genes are TRBV3-1 and TRBJ2-7; tentatively, D is TRBD1 (6 bases). CDR1 is LGHDT, CDR2 YNNKEL, per germline (reference sequence). V was clipped by 5 bases and J by 4 bases, with 15 bases between them. The CDR3 length is 14 residues. Here the CDR3 DNA reads TGTGCCAGCAGCATTAGAGTGGGACATTACGAGCAGTACTTC. Its protein product is CASSIRVGHYEQYF.

This chain joins TRBV5-1 and TRBJ2-7; the match to TRBD1 covers 11 bases. This CDR3 contains 14 residues. V shed 2 bases, J shed 8 bases, and the junction held 6 bases outside the gene matches. Germline assignment: CDR1 SGHRS and CDR2 YFSETQ. The CDR3 sequence: CASSLPGTGGQQYF. The CDR3 nucleotides read TGCGCCAGCAGCTTACCTGGGACAGGGGGTCAGCAGTACTTC. Looking up the rest from reference TRBV5-1 and TRBJ2-7 gives the full variable domain: KAGVTQTPRYLIKTRGQQVTLSCSPISGHRSVSWYQQTPGQGLQFLFEYFSETQRNKGNFPGRFSGRQFSNSRSEMNVSTLELGDSALYLCASSLPGTGGQQYFGPGTRLTVT.

This clonotype appeared many times. The chain couples TRBV29-1 to TRBJ2-7, with TRBD2 matching over 14 bases. Unmatched junction bases numbered 8, after V lost 4 bases and J lost 6 bases. The CDR3 has 15 residues. Germline lookup yields CDR1 SQVTM and CDR2 ANQGSEA. The CDR3 here is CSVAMGLAGVSEQYF. The CDR3 bases are TGCAGCGTTGCAATGGGACTAGCGGGAGTTTCCGAGCAGTACTTC.

The sample holds a few counts of this clonotype. Relative to the germline gene, one junction end is altered; a read error may explain this. The V and J genes are TRBV6-5 and TRBJ1-4; D may be TRBD1 (6 bases). CDR3 size: 14 residues. CDR1 MNHEY and CDR2 SVGAGI come from the germline V gene. Written as DNA, the CDR3 is TGTGCCAGCAGTTATACGGGGGCTAAGGAAAAACTGTTTTTT. Its translation is CASSYTGAKEKLFF.

The chain combines TRBV6-2 or TRBV6-3 with TRBJ2-7, with D possibly being TRBD1 (6 bases). Germline CDR1 and CDR2: MNHEY and SVGEGT. With 10 bases removed from V and 7 bases from J, the gap between germline ends came to 20 bases. CDR3 size: 13 residues. The CDR3, as DNA: TGTGCCACCCAACGGGACACGTCAAGAGAGCAGTACTTC. Protein sequence: CATQRDTSREQYF.

This clonotype was seen many times. The chain is built from TRBV29-1 and TRBJ2-7; D is uncertain. The ends were cut back, 3 bases at V and 9 bases at J, with 15 bases in the middle. CDR3 size: 12 residues. Germline-derived CDR1 and CDR2 are SQVTM and ANQGSEA. The DNA for the CDR3 is TGCAGCGTTGAGGGGTACTCTCGCGGGCAGTACTTC. Protein sequence: CSVEGYSRGQYF.

This clonotype was observed a few times. The rearrangement uses TRBV9 and TRBJ2-3, with 8 bases that match TRBD2. This CDR3 comprises 14 residues. With V trimmed by 6 bases and J by 4 bases, 7 bases remained unmatched. Germline V gives CDR1 SGDLS, CDR2 YYNGEE. Here the CDR3 reads CASNPAGGADTQYF. For the CDR3, the DNA is TGTGCCAGCAACCCCGCGGGGGGTGCAGATACGCAGTATTTT.

This clonotype occurred many times. J is TRBJ2-7 and V is TRBV6-2 or TRBV6-3; TRBD2 aligns across 8 bases. V lost 6 bases to trimming and J lost 4 bases; unmatched junction nucleotides: 5. The germline gives CDR1 MNHEY, CDR2 SVGEGT. This CDR3 comprises 13 residues. The CDR3 nucleotides are TGTGCCAGCAGCGGGAGGGCCGAATACGAGCAGTACTTC. This sequence encodes CASSGRAEYEQYF.

This chain uses TRBV5-1 with TRBJ2-3; no definite D call. The CDR3 runs 17 residues. CDR1 SGHRS and CDR2 YFSETQ come from the germline V gene. Trimming pared 4 bases from V and 0 bases from J, leaving 18 bases between. In DNA form, the CDR3 reads TGCGCCAGCAGCCCGGCCCCCGGGCTTTATAGCACAGATACGCAGTATTTT. This codes for CASSPAPGLYSTDTQYF.

Ten or more counts support this clonotype. This sequence joins TRBV10-3 and TRBJ2-1; no reliable D call. The ends were cut back, 3 bases at V and 6 bases at J, with 15 bases in the middle. The CDR3 covers 15 residues. Germline V gene data show CDR1 as ENHRY and CDR2 as SYGVKD. CDR3 bases: TGTGCCATCAGTGAATCCCAGGCCAGGTCCAATGAGCAGTTCTTC. This sequence encodes CAISESQARSNEQFF.